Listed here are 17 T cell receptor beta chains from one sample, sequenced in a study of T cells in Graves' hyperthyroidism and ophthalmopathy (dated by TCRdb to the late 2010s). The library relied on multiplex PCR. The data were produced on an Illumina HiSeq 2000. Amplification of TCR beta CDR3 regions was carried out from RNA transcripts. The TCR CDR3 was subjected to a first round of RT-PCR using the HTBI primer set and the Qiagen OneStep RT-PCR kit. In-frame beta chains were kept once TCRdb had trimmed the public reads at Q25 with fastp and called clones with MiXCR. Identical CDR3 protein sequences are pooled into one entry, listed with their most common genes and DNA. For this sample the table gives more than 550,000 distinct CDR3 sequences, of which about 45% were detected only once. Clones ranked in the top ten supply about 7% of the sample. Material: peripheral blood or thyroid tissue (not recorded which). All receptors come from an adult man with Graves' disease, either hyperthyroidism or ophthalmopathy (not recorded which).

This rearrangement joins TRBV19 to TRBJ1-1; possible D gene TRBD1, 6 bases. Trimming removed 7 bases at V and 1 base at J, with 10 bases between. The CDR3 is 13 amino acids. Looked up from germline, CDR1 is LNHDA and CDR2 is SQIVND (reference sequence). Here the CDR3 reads CASKEDRNTEAFF. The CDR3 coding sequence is TGTGCCAGTAAGGAGGACAGGAACACTGAAGCTTTCTTT.

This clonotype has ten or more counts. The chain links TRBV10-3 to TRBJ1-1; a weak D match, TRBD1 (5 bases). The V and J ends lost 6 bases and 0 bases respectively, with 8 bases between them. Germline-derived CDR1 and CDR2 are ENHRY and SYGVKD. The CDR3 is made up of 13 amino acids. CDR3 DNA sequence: TGTGCCATCAGCAGGGACCTGAACACTGAAGCTTTCTTT. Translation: CAISRDLNTEAFF.

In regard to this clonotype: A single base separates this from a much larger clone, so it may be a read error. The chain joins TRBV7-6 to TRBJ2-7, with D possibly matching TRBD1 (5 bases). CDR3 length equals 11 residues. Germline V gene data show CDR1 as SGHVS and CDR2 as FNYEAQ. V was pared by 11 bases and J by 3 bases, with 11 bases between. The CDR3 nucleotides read TGTGCCGACAGCGTAGGCTACGAGCAGTACTTC. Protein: CADSVGYEQYF. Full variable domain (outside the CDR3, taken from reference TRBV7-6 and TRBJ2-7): GAGVSQSPRYKVTKRGQDVALRCDPISGHVSLYWYRQALGQGPEFLTYFNYEAQQDKSGLPNDRFSAERPEGSISTLTIQRTEQRDSAMYRCADSVGYEQYFGPGTRLTVT.

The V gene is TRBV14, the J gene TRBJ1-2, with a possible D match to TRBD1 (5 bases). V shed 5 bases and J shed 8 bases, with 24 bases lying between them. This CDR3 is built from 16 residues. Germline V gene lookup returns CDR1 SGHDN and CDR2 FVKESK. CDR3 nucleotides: TGTGCCAGCAGCTTAGACGTAGGGGCGGCCCTCTGGGGCTACACCTTC. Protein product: CASSLDVGAALWGYTF.

The CDR3 is CASSYFGREYGYTF. The CDR3 nucleotides are TGTGCCAGCAGTTACTTTGGACGGGAGTATGGCTACACCTTC. The V gene is TRBV6-6, the J gene TRBJ1-2; D is unresolved. CDR3 length: 14 amino acids. Trimming shortened V by 1 base and J by 5 bases, and 11 bases separated the two germline ends. The germline V gene has CDR1 MNHNY and CDR2 SVGAGI (reference sequence).

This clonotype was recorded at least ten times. CDR3 sequence: CSALDRATNLETQYF. CDR3 nucleotides: TGCAGTGCCTTGGACAGGGCGACTAACCTAGAGACCCAGTACTTC. The V call is TRBV20-1, the J call TRBJ2-5, with 8 bases that match TRBD1. Unmatched junction bases numbered 13, after V lost 6 bases and J lost 4 bases. The CDR3 totals 15 residues. CDR1 and CDR2 from the germline V gene are DFQATT and SNEGSKA (reference sequence).

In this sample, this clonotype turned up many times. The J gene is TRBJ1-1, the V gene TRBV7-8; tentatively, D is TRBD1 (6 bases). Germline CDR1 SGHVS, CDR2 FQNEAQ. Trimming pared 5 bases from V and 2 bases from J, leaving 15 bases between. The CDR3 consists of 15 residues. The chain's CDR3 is CASSPPGHENTEAFF. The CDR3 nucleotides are TGTGCCAGCAGCCCCCCGGGACACGAAAACACTGAAGCTTTCTTT.

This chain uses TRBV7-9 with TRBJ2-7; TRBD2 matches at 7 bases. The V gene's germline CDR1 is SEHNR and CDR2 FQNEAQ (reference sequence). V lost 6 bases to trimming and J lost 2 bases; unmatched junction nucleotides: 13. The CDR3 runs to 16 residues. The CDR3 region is CASSARGASGAYEQYF. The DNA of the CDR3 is TGTGCCAGCAGTGCTAGAGGGGCTAGCGGAGCCTACGAGCAGTACTTC.

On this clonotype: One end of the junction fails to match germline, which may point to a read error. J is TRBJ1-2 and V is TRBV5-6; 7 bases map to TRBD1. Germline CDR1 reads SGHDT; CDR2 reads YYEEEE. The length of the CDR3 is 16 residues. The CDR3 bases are TGTGCCAGTAGTATAGGGCAGGGGGACCATAACTATAGCTACACCTTC. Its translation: CASSIGQGDHNYSYTF.

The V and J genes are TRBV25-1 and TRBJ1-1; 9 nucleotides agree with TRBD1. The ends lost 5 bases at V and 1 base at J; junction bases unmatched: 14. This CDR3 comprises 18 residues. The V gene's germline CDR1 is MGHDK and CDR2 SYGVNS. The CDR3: CASSYASWTGDKNTEAFF. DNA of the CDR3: TGTGCCAGCAGTTACGCGTCCTGGACAGGGGACAAGAACACTGAAGCTTTCTTT.

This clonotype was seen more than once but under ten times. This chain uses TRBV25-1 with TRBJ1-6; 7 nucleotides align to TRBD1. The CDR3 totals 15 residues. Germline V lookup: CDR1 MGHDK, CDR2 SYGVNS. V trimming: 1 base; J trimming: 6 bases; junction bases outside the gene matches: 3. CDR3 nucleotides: TGTGCCAGCAGTGAATCCTCAGGGGGTAATTCACCCCTCCACTTT. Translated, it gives CASSESSGGNSPLHF.

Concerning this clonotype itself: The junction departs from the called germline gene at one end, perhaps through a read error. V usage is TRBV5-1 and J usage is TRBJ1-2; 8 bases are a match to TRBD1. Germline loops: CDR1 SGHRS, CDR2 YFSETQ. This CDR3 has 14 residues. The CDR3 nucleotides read TGCGCCACCAGCCGGGACAGGTACAACTATGGCTACACCTTC. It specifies CATSRDRYNYGYTF.

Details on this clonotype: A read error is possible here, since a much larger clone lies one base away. For the CDR3, the DNA is TGTGCCAGCAGTGATTCCAGGGGGGGCCAAGAGACCCAGTACTTC. Its translation is CASSDSRGGQETQYF. The V call is TRBV2, the J call TRBJ2-5; D possibly matches TRBD1 or TRBD2 (7 bases each). V was cut by 3 bases and J by 1 base, with 12 bases left in between. The CDR3 runs 15 residues. CDR1 is SNHLY, CDR2 FYNNEI, per germline. Filled out from reference TRBV2 and TRBJ2-5, the complete variable domain reads EPEVTQTPSHQVTQMGQEVILRCVPISNHLYFYWYRQILGQKVEFLVSFYNNEISEKSEIFDDQFSVERPDGSNFTLKIRSTKLEDSAMYFCASSDSRGGQETQYFGPGTRLLVL.

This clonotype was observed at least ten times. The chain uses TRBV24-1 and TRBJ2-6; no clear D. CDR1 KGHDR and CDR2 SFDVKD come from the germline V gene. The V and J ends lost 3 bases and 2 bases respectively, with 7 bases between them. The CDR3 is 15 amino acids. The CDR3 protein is CATSDPPPGANVLTF. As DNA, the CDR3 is TGTGCCACCAGTGATCCCCCCCCTGGGGCCAACGTCCTGACTTTC.

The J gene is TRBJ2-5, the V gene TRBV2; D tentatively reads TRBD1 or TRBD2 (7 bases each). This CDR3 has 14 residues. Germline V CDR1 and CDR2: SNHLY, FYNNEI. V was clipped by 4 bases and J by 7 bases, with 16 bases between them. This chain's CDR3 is CASSVQGGKGTQYF. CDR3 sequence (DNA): TGTGCCAGCAGTGTGCAGGGGGGGAAAGGGACCCAGTACTTC.

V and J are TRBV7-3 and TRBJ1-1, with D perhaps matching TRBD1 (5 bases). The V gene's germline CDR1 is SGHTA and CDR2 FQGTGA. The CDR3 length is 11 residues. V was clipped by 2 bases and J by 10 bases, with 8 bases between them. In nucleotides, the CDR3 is TGTGCCAGCAGCTTACTTCAGGGAGCTTTCTTT. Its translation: CASSLLQGAFF. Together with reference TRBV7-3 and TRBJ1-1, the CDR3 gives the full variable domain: GAGVSQTPSNKVTEKGKYVELRCDPISGHTALYWYRQSLGQGPEFLIYFQGTGAADDSGLPNDRFFAVRPEGSVSTLKIQRTERGDSAVYLCASSLLQGAFFGQGTRLTVV.

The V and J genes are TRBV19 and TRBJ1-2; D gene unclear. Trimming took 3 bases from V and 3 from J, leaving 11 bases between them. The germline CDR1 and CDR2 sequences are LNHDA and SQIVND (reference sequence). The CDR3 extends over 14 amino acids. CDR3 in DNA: TGTGCCAGTAGTATGGGGAGTGTTGACTATGGCTACACCTTC. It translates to CASSMGSVDYGYTF.